This T cell receptor beta chain is from a study of cytomegalovirus exposure and HLA in healthy donors. Study results and limitations: There were some 150 TCR beta chains listed as cytomegalovirus-associated.

This table comes from immunoSEQ multiplex PCR, and its TCRdb copy is limited to in-frame clones, with some not included. This sample carries roughly 130,000 clones, 85% to 90% of them seen once, and the ten largest clones take roughly 6.5%. In germline, CDR1 is MDHEN, CDR2 SYDVKM. With 2 bases removed from V and 8 bases from J, the gap between germline ends came to 9 bases. This CDR3 spans 13 amino acids. With regard to this clone: Its antigen remains unknown.

The gene calls are TRBV28 and TRBJ1-4; unclear D gene. What was sequenced was PBMCs. This TCR came from a woman younger than 45 in good health and CMV-seropositive. The CDR3 DNA reads as TGTGCCAGCAGTTTACGGGGATGGGAAAAACTGTTTTTT. It codes for CASSLRGWEKLFF.